Ten or more counts support the clone carrying this TCR beta chain. This sample stems from a study of spatial heterogeneity in lung cancer. This sample's time point: blood at routine non-recurrence follow-up after resection. TCRs were sequenced from unsorted whole RNA of tumor, nontumor lung or PBMC. Trimming removed 5 bases from V and 7 bases from J; junction bases left unmatched: 6. The CDR3 is 13 amino acids. CDR1 and CDR2 from the germline V gene are DFQATT and SNEGSKA (reference sequence). MiXCR, applied by TCRdb to the 5' RACE reads, yields one record per CDR3 protein. The profile covers roughly 120,000 distinct CDR3 sequences, with about 12% appearing a single time and about 15% taken by the ten largest.

The sequenced sample was PBMCs, obtained at follow-up. The chain is built from TRBV20-1 and TRBJ1-4, with TRBD1 identical over 8 bases. The TCR originated in a male donor with early-stage non-small cell lung cancer. CDR3 amino acids: CSAPGGEREKLFF. The CDR3 coding sequence is TGCAGTGCTCCAGGGGGCGAGCGTGAAAAACTGTTTTTT.